What follows are 16 T cell receptor beta chains derived from one specimen sequenced in a study of shared clonotypes between healthy human individuals. TCRdb's copy holds only in-frame clones and misses some; the assay was immunoSEQ multiplex PCR. This repertoire shows some 2.4 million clones, approximately 93% found once; its top ten account for 0.35% to 0.45%. The sample comprised naive CD4+ T cells from PBMCs. Subset defined: CD45RA+ positively selected. Source of these receptors: a man aged 18-30 years in good health. Some clones in this sample may be carry-over from other donors' samples.

J is TRBJ2-5 and V is TRBV2, with 7 bases identical to TRBD1. The CDR3 is made up of 13 amino acids. V lost 8 bases and J lost 5; bases outside the gene matches: 8. Germline CDR1 reads SNHLY; CDR2 reads FYNNEI. Here the CDR3 reads CASAGTVGETQYF. CDR3 nucleotide sequence: TGTGCCAGCGCCGGGACAGTGGGGGAGACCCAGTACTTC. Full variable domain (missing parts from reference TRBV2 and TRBJ2-5): EPEVTQTPSHQVTQMGQEVILRCVPISNHLYFYWYRQILGQKVEFLVSFYNNEISEKSEIFDDQFSVERPDGSNFTLKIRSTKLEDSAMYFCASAGTVGETQYFGPGTRLLVL.

The chain combines TRBV18 with TRBJ2-4, with D perhaps TRBD1 (6 bases). CDR3 length: 16 amino acids. Deletions cut 2 bases from V and 3 bases from J, with 14 bases between. The germline V gene encodes CDR1 KGHSH and CDR2 LQKENI. In nucleotides, the CDR3 is TGTGCCAGCTCACCATCCCCAGGGGTTGACAAAAACATTCAGTACTTC. Translated: CASSPSPGVDKNIQYF.

The rearrangement links TRBV6-1 to TRBJ2-7, with 11 bases aligning to TRBD1. The germline CDR1 and CDR2 sequences are MNHNS and SASEGT. The CDR3 contains 15 residues. With V trimmed by 6 bases and J by 3 bases, 7 bases remained unmatched. CDR3 nucleotide sequence: TGTGCCAGCAGGCCTGGGACAGGGGGAGGCTACGAGCAGTACTTC. It specifies CASRPGTGGGYEQYF.

This chain links TRBV7-2 with TRBJ2-7, with 9 bases identical to TRBD1. Germline CDR1 reads SGHTA; CDR2 reads FQGNSA. After removal of 5 bases from V and 8 bases from J, the junction contained 13 bases not matched to a gene. The CDR3 is 15 residues long. The CDR3 DNA reads TGTGCCAGCAGCGAACGGTCCGGGACAGGGAATCAGCAGTACTTC. Protein product: CASSERSGTGNQQYF.

DNA of the CDR3: TGTGCCAGTAGTATACAACCTTCACACAGTAACTCCTACGAGCAGTACTTC. Translating gives CASSIQPSHSNSYEQYF. The chain carries TRBV19 and TRBJ2-7; D remains unclear. This CDR3 is built from 17 residues. Germline V gene data show CDR1 as LNHDA and CDR2 as SQIVND (reference sequence). Trimming shortened V by 2 bases and J by 0 bases, and 17 bases separated the two germline ends.

This chain connects TRBV28 to TRBJ2-1; TRBD2 is a possible D gene (6 bases). CDR1 MDHEN and CDR2 SYDVKM come from the germline V gene. The CDR3 runs to 18 residues. Between the trimmed V and J ends, which lost 5 bases and 8 bases, there was a span of 28 bases. The CDR3 is CASSGGYRRDAFIDEQFF. In nucleotides, the CDR3 is TGTGCCAGCAGTGGGGGGTATCGACGGGATGCTTTTATCGATGAGCAGTTCTTC.

V is TRBV11-2 and J is TRBJ2-7; 7 nucleotides line up with TRBD1. The length of the CDR3 is 14 residues. Germline V gene sequence: CDR1 SGHAT, CDR2 FQNNGV. Trimming took 5 bases from V and 12 from J; bases not matched to a gene: 16. The CDR3 sequence is CASSARDSRAAPYF. CDR3 in DNA: TGTGCCAGCAGCGCTAGGGACAGCCGTGCGGCACCGTACTTC.

The CDR3 nucleotides read TGTGCCAGCAGTTTACCCAGGGGCTACGAGCAGTACTTC. Its translation: CASSLPRGYEQYF. This rearrangement joins TRBV28 to TRBJ2-7; D is perhaps TRBD1 (6 bases). Per germline, CDR1 MDHEN and CDR2 SYDVKM. V shed 2 bases and J shed 3 bases, with 8 bases lying between them. The CDR3 covers 13 residues.

The chain joins TRBV7-9 to TRBJ2-1; D is uncertain. Germline CDR1 SEHNR, CDR2 FQNEAQ (reference sequence). V was trimmed by 4 bases and J by 9 bases, leaving 16 bases between them. This CDR3 is built from 14 residues. CDR3 DNA sequence: TGTGCCAGCAGCTACGGCGGATTCAACGGTGAGCAGTTCTTC. Translating it yields CASSYGGFNGEQFF. The full variable domain, completed using reference TRBV7-9 and TRBJ2-1, is DTGVSQNPRHKITKRGQNVTFRCDPISEHNRLYWYRQTLGQGPEFLTYFQNEAQLEKSRLLSDRFSAERPKGSFSTLEIQRTEQGDSAMYLCASSYGGFNGEQFFGPGTRLTVL.

The V call is TRBV7-8, the J call TRBJ2-7; D uncertain. The germline V and J ends were trimmed by 3 bases and 3 bases, with 9 bases remaining between them. From germline, CDR1 is SGHVS and CDR2 FQNEAQ. The CDR3 loop spans 13 amino acids. CDR3 sequence reads: CASSLYRVYEQYF. In DNA form, the CDR3 reads TGTGCCAGCAGCTTGTACAGAGTCTACGAGCAGTACTTC.

The chain uses TRBV7-9 and TRBJ1-3, with D possibly being TRBD1 (5 bases). The V end was cut by 4 bases, the J end by 3 bases, with 10 bases between. There are 14 residues in the CDR3. Germline V lookup: CDR1 SEHNR, CDR2 FQNEAQ (reference sequence). As DNA, the CDR3 is TGTGCCAGCAGCTCAGCGGGGGTTGGAAACACCATATATTTT. It codes for CASSSAGVGNTIYF.

The chain has TRBV5-1 and TRBJ2-5; D is undetermined. Matching the DNA end better, TRBJ2-7 makes the J call doubtful. The CDR3 has 13 residues. CDR1 and CDR2 from the germline V gene are SGHRS and YFSETQ. The CDR3 is CASSLGTNNEQYF. CDR3 nucleotide sequence: TGCGCCAGCAGCTTGGGAACGAATAACGAGCAGTACTTC.

This sequence joins TRBV7-9 and TRBJ2-2, with D unresolved. The CDR3 loop spans 15 amino acids. V lost 5 bases to trimming and J lost 1 base, with 11 bases between them. Germline CDR1 is SEHNR and CDR2 is FQNEAQ (reference sequence). CDR3 sequence reads: CASSTRARNTGELFF. DNA for the CDR3: TGTGCCAGCAGCACACGAGCCCGGAACACCGGGGAGCTGTTTTTT.

V and J are TRBV7-8 and TRBJ1-5; 10 nucleotides align to TRBD1. This CDR3 is built from 14 residues. Germline V gene sequence: CDR1 SGHVS, CDR2 FQNEAQ. V was pared by 3 bases and J by 7 bases, with 3 bases of the junction left unmatched. CDR3 DNA sequence: TGTGCCAGCAGCTTCGGGACAGGGGAACAGCCCCAGCATTTT. It codes for CASSFGTGEQPQHF.

The V call is TRBV7-9, the J call TRBJ1-3; 7 bases align to TRBD1. The CDR3 sequence is 17 residues long. After removal of 3 bases from V and 1 base from J, the junction contained 9 bases not matched to a gene. Per the germline V gene, CDR1 is SEHNR and CDR2 is FQNEAQ (reference sequence). For the CDR3, the DNA is TGTGCCAGCAGCTTCCCGAAACAGGGGTGGTCTGGAAACACCATATATTTT. Translating it yields CASSFPKQGWSGNTIYF.

The count of this clone is one. The chain carries TRBV7-9 and TRBJ2-1, with unresolved D. The V gene lost 7 bases and the J gene lost 7 bases, with 26 bases spanning the gap. The germline V gene encodes CDR1 SEHNR and CDR2 FQNEAQ (reference sequence). The CDR3 length is 17 residues. CDR3 protein: CASTTPRVAGTGNEQFF. As DNA, the CDR3 is TGTGCCAGCACCACACCCCGAGTCGCAGGAACTGGGAATGAGCAGTTCTTC.